This record looks at one T cell receptor (beta chain) sequence and its context. The sample originates from a study of Ad26.COV2.S vaccination and SARS-CoV-2 variants. With V trimmed by 0 bases and J by 3 bases, 7 bases remained unmatched. Per the germline V gene, CDR1 is SGHDN and CDR2 is FVKESK. This CDR3 is built from 17 residues. This table comes from immunoSEQ multiplex PCR, and its TCRdb copy is limited to in-frame clones, with some not included. The sample holds roughly 420,000 clones, about 88% seen once. Documented treatment: 15 to 20 received Ad26.COV2.S at low or high dose, single or two shots; about 5 received placebo; per-sample allocation not given. Collection of samples fell on day 63 after the first vaccine or placebo injection.

V gene TRBV14 combines with J gene TRBJ2-1; 8 positions agree with TRBD2. Sequences were derived from peripheral blood, sampled in a trial of Ad26.COV2.S vaccine versus placebo. This receptor was taken from a person aged 18-65 years who received the Ad26.COV2.S COVID-19 vaccine or a placebo. The DNA for the CDR3 is TGTGCCAGCAGCCAAGATCGGTGGCGGGAGGACTACAATGAGCAGTTCTTC. Translated: CASSQDRWREDYNEQFF.